These T cell receptor beta chains were read from a single sample in a study of T cell responses to AZD1222 COVID-19 vaccine. Method: immunoSEQ multiplex PCR; TCRdb's copy keeps in-frame clones and lacks some. Of roughly 150,000 clones in the sample, around 92% are singletons; the top ten hold about 3.5%. Here the sequenced sample was peripheral blood, taken 28 days after the second AZD1222 dose. The receptors were gathered from an adult who received the AZD1222 COVID-19 vaccine. Each CDR3 is given with its conserved first and last residue. Expanded clones get a size class; other rows say once, few or many, or leave the size out.

clone_size: .; j_call: TRBJ2-1; v_call: TRBV11-2; cdr3_aa: CASNRRGYNEQFF
clone_size: .; j_call: TRBJ1-1; v_call: TRBV5-5; cdr3_aa: CASSLQSGMNTEAFF
clone_size: .; j_call: TRBJ2-1; v_call: TRBV5-1; cdr3_aa: CASSLDGSGRSSSYNEQFF
clone_size: .; j_call: TRBJ1-2; v_call: TRBV25-1; cdr3_aa: CASSGSRAYGYTF
clone_size: .; j_call: TRBJ1-5; v_call: TRBV30; cdr3_aa: CACTAPGGPNQPQHF
clone_size: .; j_call: TRBJ1-2; v_call: TRBV28; cdr3_aa: CASSPEQLNYGYTF
clone_size: .; j_call: TRBJ1-1; v_call: TRBV28; cdr3_aa: CASSLGGHPAGAFF
clone_size: .; j_call: TRBJ1-2; v_call: TRBV19; cdr3_aa: CASSKEGVYGYTF
clone_size: .; j_call: TRBJ2-1; v_call: TRBV19; cdr3_aa: CASSIEGLYNEQFF
clone_size: .; j_call: TRBJ1-1; v_call: TRBV9; cdr3_aa: CASSSRQGWDTEAFF
clone_size: .; j_call: TRBJ2-7; v_call: TRBV3-1/TRBV3-2; cdr3_aa: CASSPQVTYEQYF
clone_size: .; j_call: TRBJ1-6; v_call: TRBV29-1; cdr3_aa: CSTREGSDSPLHF
clone_size: .; j_call: TRBJ2-7; v_call: TRBV10-2; cdr3_aa: CASSEFEGEAEQYF
clone_size: .; j_call: TRBJ2-1; v_call: TRBV9; cdr3_aa: CASSARQLAGSNEQFF
clone_size: .; j_call: TRBJ2-1; v_call: TRBV29-1; cdr3_aa: CSVSGGLTYNEQFF
clone_size: .; j_call: TRBJ1-5; v_call: TRBV27; cdr3_aa: CASSHSRTGDQPQHF
clone_size: .; j_call: TRBJ1-2; v_call: TRBV6-6; cdr3_aa: CASSRNRDGYTF
clone_size: few; j_call: TRBJ1-2; v_call: TRBV4-2; cdr3_aa: CASSQDFRGGIVPYGYTF
clone_size: .; j_call: TRBJ2-2; v_call: TRBV4-1; cdr3_aa: CASSQDSWGSNTGELFF
clone_size: .; j_call: TRBJ2-1; v_call: TRBV19; cdr3_aa: CASSITSRPSNEQFF
clone_size: few; j_call: TRBJ2-7; v_call: TRBV27; cdr3_aa: CASSLSWTSAAQYF
clone_size: .; j_call: TRBJ1-2; v_call: TRBV27; cdr3_aa: CASSFYPGNYGYTF
clone_size: few; j_call: TRBJ1-2; v_call: TRBV27; cdr3_aa: CASSHDRDGIYYGYTF
clone_size: .; j_call: TRBJ1-2; v_call: TRBV30; cdr3_aa: CAWTLVGQGSGYTF
clone_size: .; j_call: TRBJ2-3; v_call: TRBV27; cdr3_aa: CASSLSGRPPDTQYF
clone_size: .; j_call: TRBJ1-2; v_call: TRBV28; cdr3_aa: CASSGQPSGYTF
clone_size: .; j_call: TRBJ2-7; v_call: TRBV5-6; cdr3_aa: CASSLGWLGELSSYEQYF
clone_size: .; j_call: TRBJ1-4; v_call: TRBV9; cdr3_aa: CASSVGPTGTGGEKLFF